A single sample gave rise to the 5 T cell receptor beta chains below, sequenced in a study of vaccination and CD4 T cells after COVID-19. Noted treatment: approximately nine-day PBMC culture with coronavirus spike peptide pools or control peptides (ViraFEST assay). Antigens for these TCRs are unknown. Oncomine TCR Beta short-read sequencing was applied to DNA from cultured CD4+ T cells. TCRdb fed the PCR reads into MiXCR, producing one record per CDR3 protein. Of over 8,500 distinct CDR3 sequences listed, 45% to 60% are singletons. Sequencing was carried out using CD4+ T cells from blood, cultured in vitro. The receptor set was obtained from a human donor who had recovered from COVID-19.

V is TRBV27 and J is TRBJ1-2; no firm D call. Germline-derived CDR1 and CDR2 are MNHEY and SMNVEV (reference sequence). This CDR3 has 13 amino acids. Trimming took off 2 bases at V and 5 bases at J, with 9 bases between the two ends. For the CDR3, the DNA is TGTGCCAGCAGTTTAGGCCCTTCATATGGCTACACCTTC. Translated, it gives CASSLGPSYGYTF.

V usage is TRBV2 and J usage is TRBJ2-3, with D hard to call. This CDR3 has 12 residues. The V end was cut by 5 bases, the J end by 4 bases, with 7 bases between. Germline values: CDR1 SNHLY, CDR2 FYNNEI. The CDR3 loop reads CASSREADTQYF. The DNA for the CDR3 is TGTGCCAGCAGTCGTGAGGCAGATACGCAGTATTTT. The whole variable domain, remainder taken from reference TRBV2 and TRBJ2-3, is EPEVTQTPSHQVTQMGQEVILRCVPISNHLYFYWYRQILGQKVEFLVSFYNNEISEKSEIFDDQFSVERPDGSNFTLKIRSTKLEDSAMYFCASSREADTQYFGPGTRLTVL.

The chain combines TRBV2 with TRBJ2-2; 11 positions agree with TRBD2. The CDR3 sequence is 15 residues long. In germline, CDR1 is SNHLY, CDR2 FYNNEI. V dropped 7 bases and J dropped 8; count of bases not matched to a gene: 9. CDR3 coding DNA: TGTGCCAGCAACGGAGGTAGCGGGAGGGGAGGGGAGCTGTTTTTT. Its translation is CASNGGSGRGGELFF. Full variable domain (missing parts from reference TRBV2 and TRBJ2-2): EPEVTQTPSHQVTQMGQEVILRCVPISNHLYFYWYRQILGQKVEFLVSFYNNEISEKSEIFDDQFSVERPDGSNFTLKIRSTKLEDSAMYFCASNGGSGRGGELFFGEGSRLTVL.

The genes are TRBV6-1 and TRBJ1-1; 8 bases match TRBD1. Trimming removed 8 bases from V and 3 bases from J; junction bases left unmatched: 8. CDR1 and CDR2 from the germline V gene are MNHNS and SASEGT. This CDR3 region has 14 residues. The chain's CDR3 is CASGGQGGYTEAFF. The CDR3 bases are TGTGCCAGCGGTGGACAGGGAGGGTACACTGAAGCTTTCTTT.

This chain joins TRBV29-1 and TRBJ1-1; 7 bases are shared with TRBD1. CDR3 length: 12 amino acids. V gave up 6 bases and J gave up 6 bases; unmatched junction bases: 7. Looked up from germline, CDR1 is SQVTM and CDR2 is ANQGSEA. DNA of the CDR3: TGCAGCGTCACACAGGGGTCCTCTGAAGCTTTCTTT. This translates into CSVTQGSSEAFF.